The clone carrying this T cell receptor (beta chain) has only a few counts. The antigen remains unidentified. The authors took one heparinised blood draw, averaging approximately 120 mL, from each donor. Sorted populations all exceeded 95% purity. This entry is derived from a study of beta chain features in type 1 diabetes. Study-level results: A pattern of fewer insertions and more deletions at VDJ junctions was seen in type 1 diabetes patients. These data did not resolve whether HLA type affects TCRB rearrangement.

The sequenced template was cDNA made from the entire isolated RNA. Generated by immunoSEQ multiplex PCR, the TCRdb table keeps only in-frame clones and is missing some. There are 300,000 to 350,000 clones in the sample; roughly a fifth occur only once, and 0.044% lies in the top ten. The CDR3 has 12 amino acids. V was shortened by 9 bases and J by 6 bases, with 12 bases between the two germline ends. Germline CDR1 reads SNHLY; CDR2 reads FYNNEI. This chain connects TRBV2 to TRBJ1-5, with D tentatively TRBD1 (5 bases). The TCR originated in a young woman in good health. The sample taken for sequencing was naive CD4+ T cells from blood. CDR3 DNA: TGTGCCAGTTCCCAGGGTGGTCAGCCCCAGCATTTT. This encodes CASSQGGQPQHF.